The TCR beta chain described here comes from a study of OX40 agonist ivuxolimab in advanced cancers. About the investigation overall: Ivuxolimab was a fully human IgG2 agonistic monoclonal antibody targeting the costimulatory receptor OX40 (CD134). Intravenous ivuxolimab was administered to patients every 2 weeks at six dose levels: 0.01, 0.1, 0.3, 1.5, 3 and 10 mg/kg. Of the approximately 54 patients in dose escalation, around 20 had hepatocellular carcinoma, some 15 had melanoma, 9 had renal cell carcinoma and 9 had head and neck cancer. In the dose-escalation cohort, 65% to 85% of patients were male, and the mean age was around 65 years with a range of roughly 23 to 90. Prior anti-PD-1, anti-PD-L1 or anti-CTLA-4 therapy was permitted, and approximately 42% of dose-escalation patients had received checkpoint inhibitors. Partial responses occurred in three dose-escalation patients: two with cutaneous melanoma and one with hepatocellular carcinoma. Peripheral TCRbeta sequencing was intended to test whether TCR sequence diversity was altered and clonal T-cell expansion was caused by ivuxolimab. The paper reports the monotherapy dose-escalation portion (N of about 52 patients) of the phase I ivuxolimab trial.

About this clone: Its cognate antigen has yet to be identified. No much larger clone is present one base from it, and per-base qualities are unavailable.

Its CDR3 holds 18 amino acids, cysteine through phenylalanine. CDR3 DNA is the only sequence kept; it has 54 bases, read in frame from the first base. The germline V end is reduced by 1 base and the J end by 0 bases; junction bases left unmatched: 9. As encoded in the germline V gene, CDR1 is SGHRS while CDR2 is YFSETQ. The trial excluded patients who had a history of autoimmune disease or who were on systemic immunosuppression. Peripheral blood for TCR sequencing was collected from all dose cohorts at baseline, on cycle 4 day 1, and on cycle 7 day 1. The samples were taken from a phase I, first-in-human, multicenter, open-label dose-escalation trial of ivuxolimab. The trial enrolled adults with locally advanced or metastatic head and neck squamous cell, hepatocellular, melanoma or renal cell carcinoma. Before TCR sequencing, CD4+ and CD8+ T cells were separately sorted from peripheral blood. For sequencing of the TCRbeta CDR3 region, genomic DNA was extracted from the sorted cells. The immunoSEQ Assay was used to sequence the TCRbeta CDR3 regions. The clones in this table, taken by TCRdb from immuneACCESS, are in-frame only. Not every clone is retained; where verified, under half of the shortfall comes from an unresolved V gene, and the cause of the rest is unknown. For this sample the table gives tens of thousands of clones, of which 85% to 90% were detected only once. Approximately 0.5% of the sample belongs to the ten largest clones.

Here is what the overall study found, with its caveats: Low levels of normalized T-cell clonal expansion were also seen in some patients who did not respond. The antigen specificity of the clonally expanded peripheral T cells was not determined. In partial responders in the 0.1-3.0 mg/kg groups, normalized peripheral clonal expansion was found to be among the lowest, especially among CD8+ T cells. Clonal expansion of both CD4+ and CD8+ blood T cells was observed from baseline to week 6 at doses 0.1 to 3.0 mg/kg. After ivuxolimab, more expanded clones were found on average in CD8+ T cells than in CD4+ T cells.

The clonotype comes from an adult with an advanced solid tumor such as melanoma, head and neck, liver or kidney cancer. This material consisted of CD4+ or CD8+ T cells sorted from blood, taken in a trial of the OX40 agonist ivuxolimab. The chain was built from TRBV5-1 and TRBJ2-1; the central 8 bases match TRBD2. CDR3 sequence: CASSLIGRAVGSYNEQFF. The DNA sequence follows: TGCGCCAGCAGCTTGATCGGGAGGGCCGTCGGCTCCTACAATGAGCAGTTCTTC. Here the CDR3 is joined to the reference TRBV5-1 and TRBJ2-1 genes, and the full variable domain is: KAGVTQTPRYLIKTRGQQVTLSCSPISGHRSVSWYQQTPGQGLQFLFEYFSETQRNKGNFPGRFSGRQFSNSRSEMNVSTLELGDSALYLCASSLIGRAVGSYNEQFFGPGTRLTVL.